This TCR beta chain was observed in a study of T-cell memory formation after mild COVID-19 (dated by TCRdb to the early 2020s). Background for the entire study: TCR sequence clusters from the two donors were largely donor specific. T-cell clones expanding and contracting after mild COVID-19 in a couple of donors were tracked by longitudinal TCRalpha and TCRbeta repertoire sequencing. Two young, previously healthy adult volunteers, one female and one male, were included in the cohort. On the study overall, not on this receptor specifically: SARS-CoV-2 specificity was not confirmed for the second-wave clones peaking on day 37. Contracting CD4+ clones were located mainly in the CM and EM memory subsets, whereas CD8+ clones were found to be enriched in EMRA. Clones that contracted from day 15 to 85 showed balanced CD4/CD8 phenotypes, whereas a second wave of clones that expanded from day 15 to 37 leaned towards CD4+. Some responding clones were found in pre-infection memory, which suggests that pre-existing cross-reactive memory T cells took part in the SARS-CoV-2 response. Only a couple of mild cases were covered by the study, and larger cohorts that include severe cases with pre-infection samples were considered necessary.

TCRdb lists the instrument as Illumina NovaSeq 6000. Using 5'RACE with constant-segment primers, TCRalpha and TCRbeta cDNA libraries were constructed, with sample barcodes and unique molecular identifiers added in the process. RNA was extracted from every sample with Trizol reagent. Amplification of the libraries took two PCR steps, and the second step added a second sample barcode plus Illumina TruSeq adapters. The libraries were sequenced on an Illumina NovaSeq using 2 x 150 bp paired-end reads. The paper's data handling went like this. With migec v1.2.7, reads were demultiplexed and then collapsed into UMI-guided consensus sequences. Using mixcr v2.1.11, UMI consensuses were aligned to TRA and TRB V and J templates and then assembled into clonotypes. Clonotypes were classified as expanded or contracted when called significant by both edgeR and NoisET, with noise models trained on biological replicates. For edgeR calls, the cutoffs were a false discovery rate-adjusted p below 0.01 and a log2 fold-change threshold of 1. As an exploratory analysis of dynamics, PCA with hierarchical clustering was applied to max-normalized trajectories of the 1000 most abundant clonotypes. Separately sequenced CD4+ and CD8+ repertoires were used to assign the CD4 or CD8 phenotype of responding clones. Using fastp at Q25 and MiXCR, TCRdb reprocessed the public reads and kept productive beta chains. Identical CDR3 proteins give one entry, which carries the most common genes and DNA. TCRdb, rather than the study authors, made the V and J calls. The sample profile shows about 130,000 distinct CDR3 sequences; around 6.3% of them were found once. The ten top clones hold 2.2% of the sample.

Ficoll-Paque density gradient centrifugation was the method used to isolate PBMCs. Regarding this clonotype: Which antigen it targets is not known. No base quality information exists; no much larger clone differs at one position.

CDR1 ENHRY and CDR2 SYGVKD were looked up in the germline V gene. V is cut by 6 bases and J by 1 base, and the space between the germline ends is 10 bases. The CDR3 runs 14 residues from the cysteine to the phenylalanine. Of all the DNA, just the CDR3 is kept, 42 bases in frame from base 1. The rearranged chain carries TRBV10-3 and TRBJ1-5, with TRBD1 perhaps the D gene, on 6 matching bases. Sequencing was carried out using PBMCs or a T cell subset sorted from them (not recorded which). The TCR originated in an adult woman who had mild COVID-19 (a few samples of this study predate the infection). The sample titles of this study are shuffled in the database, so cell type and time point are left out; the donor was told from shared clones. The CDR3 sequence is CAISPDRSNQPQHF. The DNA sequence is as follows: TGTGCCATCAGCCCGGACAGAAGCAATCAGCCCCAGCATTTT.